One and the same sample provided the 18 T cell receptor beta chains below, sequenced in a study of PD-1 blockade in classical Hodgkin lymphoma. Measured with immunoSEQ multiplex PCR; TCRdb has only the in-frame clones, and not every one. This table has approximately 29,000 clones, 70% to 85% appearing once. Time point of the sample: cycle 4 day 1 (C4D1), after about 6 weeks of nivolumab. Relapses following autologous stem cell transplantation were seen in all patients, with brentuximab vedotin exposure varying. Purification of CD4+ T cells from thawed PBMCs was performed via magnetic negative selection. The material was CD4+ T cells from blood, obtained before the fourth cycle of nivolumab. All receptors derive from a human donor with classical Hodgkin lymphoma.

This sequence joins TRBV7-9 and TRBJ1-1; D gene ambiguous. This CDR3 contains 15 residues. Looked up from germline, CDR1 is SEHNR and CDR2 is FQNEAQ (reference sequence). V was shortened by 1 base and J by 1 base, with 10 bases between the two germline ends. As DNA, the CDR3 is TGTGCCAGCAGCTTAGTTCGTGGCCGGAACACTGAAGCTTTCTTT. Translated, it gives CASSLVRGRNTEAFF.

This chain uses TRBV19 with TRBJ2-5; possibly TRBD1 or TRBD2 for D (5 bases each). Trimming left V 4 bases short and J 2 bases short, with 11 bases between. The CDR3 is made up of 14 amino acids. Per the germline V gene, CDR1 is LNHDA and CDR2 is SQIVND (reference sequence). The CDR3 sequence: CASSNRDGQETQYF. The CDR3 coding sequence is TGTGCCAGTAGTAACCGGGACGGGCAAGAGACCCAGTACTTC. Looking up the rest from reference TRBV19 and TRBJ2-5 gives the full variable domain: DGGITQSPKYLFRKEGQNVTLSCEQNLNHDAMYWYRQDPGQGLRLIYYSQIVNDFQKGDIAEGYSVSREKKESFPLTVTSAQKNPTAFYLCASSNRDGQETQYFGPGTRLLVL.

This clone was counted between two and nine times. The chain links TRBV6-6 to TRBJ1-2; D is possibly TRBD1 (6 bases). This CDR3 contains 15 residues. Per germline, CDR1 MNHNY and CDR2 SVGAGI (reference sequence). V lost 6 bases to trimming and J lost 4 bases, with 18 bases between them. The CDR3 sequence: CASSYGTEGGYGYTF. The DNA of the CDR3 is TGTGCCAGCAGCTACGGGACCGAAGGGGGCTATGGCTACACCTTC.

This chain joins TRBV14 and TRBJ2-7; D perhaps matches TRBD2 (5 bases). The V gene lost 4 bases and the J gene lost 6 bases, with 16 bases spanning the gap. The germline gives CDR1 SGHDN, CDR2 FVKESK. This CDR3 is 14 amino acids long. The CDR3, as DNA: TGTGCCAGCAGCCGTGGTCGGACTTCTGGCGAGCAGTACTTC. Amino acids: CASSRGRTSGEQYF.

The chain employs TRBV5-1 and TRBJ2-2; a weak D match, TRBD2 (6 bases). The CDR3 is 16 amino acids. Germline values: CDR1 SGHRS, CDR2 YFSETQ. V lost 1 base and J lost 0, with 10 bases in between. CDR3 in DNA: TGCGCCAGCAGCTTGACACTAGCCACGAACACCGGGGAGCTGTTTTTT. It translates to CASSLTLATNTGELFF.

The V and J genes are TRBV19 and TRBJ2-7; D is ambiguous. Trimming pared 6 bases from V and 0 bases from J, leaving 12 bases between. CDR1 LNHDA and CDR2 SQIVND come from the germline V gene (reference sequence). The CDR3 is 14 residues long. This chain's CDR3 is CASRLFDGSYEQYF. The CDR3 coding sequence is TGTGCCAGTAGGCTGTTCGACGGCTCCTACGAGCAGTACTTC.

The chain couples TRBV9 to TRBJ1-6; D call uncertain. Germline CDR1 is SGDLS and CDR2 is YYNGEE. There are 16 residues in the CDR3. Trimming pared 0 bases from V and 6 bases from J, leaving 13 bases between. This CDR3 is CASSVEPRGGNSPLHF. The CDR3 region has the DNA TGTGCCAGCAGCGTAGAACCGCGGGGAGGTAATTCACCCCTCCACTTT.

The V call is TRBV7-3, the J call TRBJ2-1; 11 nucleotides match TRBD2. The CDR3 loop spans 16 amino acids. The ends lost 5 bases at V and 6 bases at J; junction bases unmatched: 9. The germline V gene has CDR1 SGHTA and CDR2 FQGTGA. CDR3 bases: TGTGCCAGCAGCCAACTACCGGGACTAGCGGCCAATGAGCAGTTCTTC. It translates to CASSQLPGLAANEQFF.

The J gene is TRBJ2-5, the V gene TRBV10-3; D might be TRBD1 or TRBD2, each matching 5 bases. There are 14 residues in the CDR3. Trimming pared 7 bases from V and 2 bases from J, leaving 14 bases between. CDR1 and CDR2 from the germline V gene are ENHRY and SYGVKD. The CDR3 DNA reads TGTGCCATCACCCCGGGGCAGCCTCAAGAGACCCAGTACTTC. The encoded protein is CAITPGQPQETQYF.

The chain combines TRBV7-9 with TRBJ2-2; 8 bases map to TRBD1. Per germline, CDR1 SEHNR and CDR2 FQNEAQ (reference sequence). The CDR3 has 15 residues. V lost 3 bases, J lost 4 bases, and 4 bases stayed unmatched. The CDR3 nucleotides read TGTGCCAGCAGCTTCACAGGGGGGTTCACCGGGGAGCTGTTTTTT. It specifies CASSFTGGFTGELFF.

J is TRBJ1-2 and V is TRBV4-3; a possible D gene is TRBD1 (6 bases). Per germline, CDR1 LGHNA and CDR2 YSLEER. The CDR3 runs 14 residues. The germline V and J ends were trimmed by 5 bases and 5 bases, with 15 bases remaining between them. The CDR3 loop is CASSAYREDYGYTF. As DNA, the CDR3 is TGCGCCAGCAGCGCGTACAGGGAAGATTATGGCTACACCTTC.

As to this clone: Here the CDR3 omits its conserved ending phenylalanine or tryptophan, so a read error is the likely source. The gene calls are TRBV28 and TRBJ2-7; 8 bases align to TRBD1. The trim removed 6 bases at V and 1 base at J, leaving 5 bases unmatched. The CDR3 sequence is 14 residues long. Germline CDR1 reads MDHEN; CDR2 reads SYDVKM. CDR3 region: CASSWTGRSYEQYL. For the CDR3, the DNA is TGTGCCAGCAGCTGGACAGGGAGGTCCTACGAGCAGTACCTC.

This chain uses TRBV28 with TRBJ2-1, with 13 positions matching TRBD2. V trimming: 0 bases; J trimming: 3 bases; junction bases outside the gene matches: 2. CDR1 and CDR2 from the germline V gene are MDHEN and SYDVKM. The CDR3 is 17 amino acids. The CDR3 loop reads CASSLWGLAGNYNEQFF. In DNA, the CDR3 is TGTGCCAGCAGTTTATGGGGACTAGCGGGAAACTACAATGAGCAGTTCTTC. Supplemented by reference TRBV28 and TRBJ2-1, the full variable domain reads DVKVTQSSRYLVKRTGEKVFLECVQDMDHENMFWYRQDPGLGLRLIYFSYDVKMKEKGDIPEGYSVSREKKERFSLILESASTNQTSMYLCASSLWGLAGNYNEQFFGPGTRLTVL.

This clone was observed a handful of times. The gene calls are TRBV28 and TRBJ2-7, with D tentatively TRBD2 (6 bases). Germline CDR1 is MDHEN and CDR2 is SYDVKM. The CDR3 totals 16 residues. V shed 4 bases and J shed 0 bases, with 16 bases lying between them. The CDR3 coding sequence is TGTGCCAGCAGTTATGGCCCCCGGGACTCCTCCTACGAGCAGTACTTC. Encoded protein: CASSYGPRDSSYEQYF.

This rearrangement joins TRBV28 to TRBJ1-3, with 7 bases aligning to TRBD1. CDR1 MDHEN and CDR2 SYDVKM come from the germline V gene. The length of the CDR3 is 13 residues. The V and J ends lost 8 bases and 2 bases, in that order; junction bases with no gene match: 3. CDR3 sequence (DNA): TGTGCCAGCCGAACAGGGGCTGGAAACACCATATATTTT. It is translated as CASRTGAGNTIYF.

J is TRBJ1-2 and V is TRBV7-2; D not resolved. V lost 4 bases to trimming and J lost 14 bases, with 14 bases between them. Per the germline V gene, CDR1 is SGHTA and CDR2 is FQGNSA. The CDR3 loop spans 11 amino acids. The CDR3 reads CASSSDGGPTF. The CDR3, as DNA: TGTGCCAGCAGCTCGGACGGCGGCCCGACCTTC.

The chain uses TRBV7-3 and TRBJ2-3; D gene uncertain. Per germline, CDR1 SGHTA and CDR2 FQGTGA. The V end was cut by 4 bases, the J end by 1 base, with 3 bases between. The CDR3 length is 12 residues. The CDR3 region is CASSSGTDTQYF. CDR3 coding DNA: TGTGCCAGCAGCTCGGGCACAGATACGCAGTATTTT.

This sequence joins TRBV6-5 and TRBJ2-7, with D possibly TRBD1 on 5 matching bases. Trimming took off 2 bases at V and 6 bases at J, with 17 bases between the two ends. This CDR3 is built from 15 residues. Per the germline V gene, CDR1 is MNHEY and CDR2 is SVGAGI. CDR3 DNA sequence: TGTGCCAGCAGTTACACATGGACACCATCTACCGAGCAGTACTTC. It is translated as CASSYTWTPSTEQYF.